The 6 T cell receptor beta chains below all came from one sample that was sequenced in a study of T cells in localized non-small cell lung cancer. TCRdb keeps only in-frame clones here, not all; method: immunoSEQ multiplex PCR. Of 40,000 or so clones detected, approximately 83% appear once; the ten largest clones hold about 6%. Sample: peripheral blood, taken before any cancer treatment. The receptors shown here come from a man aged 35-69 years with stage I lung adenocarcinoma.

The rearrangement links TRBV11-2 to TRBJ2-2; 8 nucleotides align to TRBD2. CDR3 size: 15 residues. Germline values: CDR1 SGHAT, CDR2 FQNNGV. V trimming: 0 bases; J trimming: 4 bases; junction bases outside the gene matches: 1. The CDR3 spells CASSLESGSTGELFF. The CDR3 DNA reads as TGTGCCAGCAGCTTAGAAAGCGGGAGCACCGGGGAGCTGTTTTTT.

The chain links TRBV2 to TRBJ2-1, with a tentative D call TRBD2 (5 bases). From germline, CDR1 is SNHLY and CDR2 FYNNEI. The length of the CDR3 is 17 residues. V lost 1 base and J lost 2, with 15 bases in between. The CDR3 sequence: CASSEGVGGPTYNEQFF. In DNA, the CDR3 is TGTGCCAGCAGTGAAGGGGTAGGAGGACCGACCTACAATGAGCAGTTCTTC.

Written as DNA, the CDR3 is TGCAGCCCCCGGAGACACCCGAATACTGAAGCTTTCTTT. This codes for CSPRRHPNTEAFF. This chain links TRBV29-1 with TRBJ1-1; D is undetermined. Germline-derived CDR1 and CDR2 are SQVTM and ANQGSEA. This CDR3 region has 13 residues. V gave up 8 bases and J gave up 5 bases, with 18 bases separating them. Complete variable domain (other parts from reference TRBV29-1 and TRBJ1-1): SAVISQKPSRDICQRGTSLTIQCQVDSQVTMMFWYRQQPGQSLTLIATANQGSEATYESGFVIDKFPISRPNLTFSTLTVSNMSPEDSSIYLCSPRRHPNTEAFFGQGTRLTVV.

V is TRBV7-3 and J is TRBJ1-1; possibly TRBD1 for D (6 bases). This CDR3 spans 15 amino acids. The V gene lost 4 bases and the J gene lost 2 bases, with 14 bases spanning the gap. Germline CDR1 SGHTA, CDR2 FQGTGA. The CDR3 sequence: CASSCRDTTNTEAFF. The CDR3 DNA reads as TGTGCCAGCAGCTGCCGGGACACTACAAACACTGAAGCTTTCTTT.

This chain connects TRBV5-4 to TRBJ2-3; D is uncertain. CDR3 length: 11 amino acids. CDR1 and CDR2 (germline): SGHNT, YYREEE (reference sequence). V was pared by 0 bases and J by 6 bases, with 2 bases between. CDR3 amino acids: CASSLGDTQYF. CDR3 nucleotide sequence: TGTGCCAGCAGCTTGGGCGATACGCAGTATTTT. The whole variable domain, remainder taken from reference TRBV5-4 and TRBJ2-3, is ETGVTQSPTHLIKTRGQQVTLRCSSQSGHNTVSWYQQALGQGPQFIFQYYREEENGRGNFPPRFSGLQFPNYSSELNVNALELDDSALYLCASSLGDTQYFGPGTRLTVL.

The sample holds a few counts of this clone. The chain carries TRBV11-3 and TRBJ1-1; D possibly corresponds to TRBD1 (5 bases). This CDR3 has 12 amino acids. The germline V and J ends were trimmed by 3 bases and 8 bases, with 10 bases remaining between them. CDR1 SGHNT and CDR2 YENEEA come from the germline V gene. This CDR3 is CASSFTSGEAFF. In nucleotides, the CDR3 is TGTGCCAGCAGCTTCACTTCAGGGGAAGCTTTCTTT.